This T cell receptor (beta chain) came from a study of blood T cell repertoires in COVID-19. Cohort placement rested on clinical history that participants reported themselves. Data came from immunoSEQ multiplex PCR; TCRdb stores just in-frame clones and leaves some out. This table holds about 320,000 clones, more than 85% found once. Losses at the gene ends were 6 bases for V and 4 bases for J; bases not matched to a gene: 5. The CDR3 length is 14 residues. CDR1 is SGHVS and CDR2 is FQNEAQ in the germline V gene. The sequencing input was PBMCs or T cells enriched from blood (not recorded which). This clonotype originated in a woman aged 25 to 39 who had been exposed to COVID-19. This chain joins TRBV7-8 and TRBJ1-2; 10 positions agree with TRBD1. In nucleotides, the CDR3 is TGTGCCAGCAGGCCGGGACAGGGGAGCTATGGCTACACCTTC. Translation gives CASRPGQGSYGYTF.